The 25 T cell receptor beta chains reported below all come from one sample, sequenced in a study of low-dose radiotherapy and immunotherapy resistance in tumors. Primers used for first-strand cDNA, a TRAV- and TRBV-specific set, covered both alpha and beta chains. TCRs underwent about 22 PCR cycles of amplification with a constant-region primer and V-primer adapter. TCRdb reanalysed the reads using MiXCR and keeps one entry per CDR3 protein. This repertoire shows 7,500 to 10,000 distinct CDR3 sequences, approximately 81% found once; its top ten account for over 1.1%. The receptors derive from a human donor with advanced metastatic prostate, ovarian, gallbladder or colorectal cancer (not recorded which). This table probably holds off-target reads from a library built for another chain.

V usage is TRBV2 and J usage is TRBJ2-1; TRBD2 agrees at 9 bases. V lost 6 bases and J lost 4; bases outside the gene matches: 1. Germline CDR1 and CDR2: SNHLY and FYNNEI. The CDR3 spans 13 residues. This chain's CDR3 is CASRTSGYNEQFF. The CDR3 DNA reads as TGTGCCAGCAGGACTAGCGGTTACAATGAGCAGTTCTTC.

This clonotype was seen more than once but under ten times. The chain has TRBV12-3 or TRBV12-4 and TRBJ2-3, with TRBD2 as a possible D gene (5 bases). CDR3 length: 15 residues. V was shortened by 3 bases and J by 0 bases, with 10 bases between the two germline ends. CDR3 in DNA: TGTGCCAGCAGTTTTGGCAGCGGTAGCACAGATACGCAGTATTTT. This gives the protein CASSFGSGSTDTQYF.

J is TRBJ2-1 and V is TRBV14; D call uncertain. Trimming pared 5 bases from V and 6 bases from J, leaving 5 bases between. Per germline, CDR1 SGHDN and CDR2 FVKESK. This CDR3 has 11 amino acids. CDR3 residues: CASSISNEQFF. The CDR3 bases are TGTGCCAGCAGCATTTCCAATGAGCAGTTCTTC.

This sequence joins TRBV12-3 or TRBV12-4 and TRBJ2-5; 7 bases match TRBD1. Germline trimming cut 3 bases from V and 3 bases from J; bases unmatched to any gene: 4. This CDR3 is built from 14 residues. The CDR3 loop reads CASSFDRVKETQYF. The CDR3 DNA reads TGTGCCAGCAGTTTTGACAGGGTGAAAGAGACCCAGTACTTC.

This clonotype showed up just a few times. The CDR3 loop is CAIRGSLGENEQYF. In nucleotides, the CDR3 is TGTGCCATCAGGGGAAGTTTAGGGGAGAACGAGCAGTACTTC. This chain joins TRBV10-3 and TRBJ2-7; D could derive from TRBD1 or TRBD2 (5 bases each). CDR3 length equals 14 residues. Germline CDR1 ENHRY, CDR2 SYGVKD. V lost 6 bases and J 5 bases, leaving 17 bases between the germline ends.

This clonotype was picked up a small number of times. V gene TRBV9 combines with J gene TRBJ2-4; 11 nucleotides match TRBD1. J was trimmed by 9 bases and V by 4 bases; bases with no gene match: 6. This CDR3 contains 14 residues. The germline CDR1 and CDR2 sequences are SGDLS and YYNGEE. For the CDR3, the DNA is TGTGCCAGCAGCCCGGGACAGGGGGTAGGCATTCAGTACTTC. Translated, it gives CASSPGQGVGIQYF.

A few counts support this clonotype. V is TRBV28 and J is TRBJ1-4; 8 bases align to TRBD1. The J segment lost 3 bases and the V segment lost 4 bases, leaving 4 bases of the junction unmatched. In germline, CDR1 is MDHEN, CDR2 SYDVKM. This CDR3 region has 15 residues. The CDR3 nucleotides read TGTGCCAGCAGTTCGATGACAGGGGCTAATGAAAAACTGTTTTTT. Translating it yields CASSSMTGANEKLFF.

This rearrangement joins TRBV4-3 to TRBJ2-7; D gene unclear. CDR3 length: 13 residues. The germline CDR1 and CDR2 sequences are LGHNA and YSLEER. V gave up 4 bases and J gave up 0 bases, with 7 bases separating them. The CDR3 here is CASSLTGSYEQYF. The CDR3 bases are TGCGCCAGCAGCCTGACGGGCTCCTACGAGCAGTACTTC.

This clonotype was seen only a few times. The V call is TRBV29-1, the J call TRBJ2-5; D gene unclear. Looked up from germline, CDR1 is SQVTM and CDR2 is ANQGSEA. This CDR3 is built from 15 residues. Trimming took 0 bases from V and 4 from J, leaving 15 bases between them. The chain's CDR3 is CSVEDGITVGETQYF. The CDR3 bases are TGCAGCGTTGAAGATGGTATTACAGTTGGAGAGACCCAGTACTTC.

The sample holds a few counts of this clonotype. CDR3 coding DNA: TGTGCCAGCAGCGGTGCCGGGACAGGGGGCTCTGGGGCCAACGTCCTGACTTTC. Translating it yields CASSGAGTGGSGANVLTF. The chain carries TRBV5-6 and TRBJ2-6, with 11 bases that match TRBD1. The germline CDR1 and CDR2 sequences are SGHDT and YYEEEE. V lost 4 bases, J lost 0 bases, and 6 bases stayed unmatched. This CDR3 comprises 18 residues.

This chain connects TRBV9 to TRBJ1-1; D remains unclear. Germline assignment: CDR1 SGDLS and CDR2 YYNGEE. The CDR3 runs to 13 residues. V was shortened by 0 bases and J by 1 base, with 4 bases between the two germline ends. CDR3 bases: TGTGCCAGCAGCGTAGATGGGAACACTGAAGCTTTCTTT. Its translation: CASSVDGNTEAFF.

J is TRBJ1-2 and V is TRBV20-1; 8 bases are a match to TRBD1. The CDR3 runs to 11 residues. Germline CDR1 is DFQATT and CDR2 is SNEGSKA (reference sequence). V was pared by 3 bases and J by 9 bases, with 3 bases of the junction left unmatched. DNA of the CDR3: TGCAGTGCTAGCGACAGGGGTCGCTACACCTTC. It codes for CSASDRGRYTF.

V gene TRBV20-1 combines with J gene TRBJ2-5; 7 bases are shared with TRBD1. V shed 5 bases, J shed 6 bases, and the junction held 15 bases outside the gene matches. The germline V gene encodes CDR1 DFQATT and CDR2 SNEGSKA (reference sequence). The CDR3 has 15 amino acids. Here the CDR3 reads CSAPSNDRVGKTQYF. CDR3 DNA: TGCAGTGCTCCCTCTAACGACAGGGTTGGAAAGACCCAGTACTTC.

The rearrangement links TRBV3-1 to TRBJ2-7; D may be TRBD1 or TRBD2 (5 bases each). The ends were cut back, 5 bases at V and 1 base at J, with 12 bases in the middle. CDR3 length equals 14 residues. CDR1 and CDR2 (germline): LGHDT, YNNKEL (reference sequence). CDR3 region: CASSLSGGSYEQYF. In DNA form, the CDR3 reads TGTGCCAGCAGCTTGAGTGGGGGTTCCTACGAGCAGTACTTC.

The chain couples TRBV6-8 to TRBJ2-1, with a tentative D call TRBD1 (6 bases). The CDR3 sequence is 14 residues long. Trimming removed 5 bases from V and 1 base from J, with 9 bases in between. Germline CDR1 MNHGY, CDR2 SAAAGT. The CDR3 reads CASSGGPSYNEQFF. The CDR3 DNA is TGTGCCAGCAGTGGGGGCCCATCCTACAATGAGCAGTTCTTC.

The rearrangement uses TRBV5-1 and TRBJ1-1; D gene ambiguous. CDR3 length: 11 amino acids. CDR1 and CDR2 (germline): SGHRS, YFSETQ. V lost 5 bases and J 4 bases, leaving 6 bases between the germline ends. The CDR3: CASREFTEAFF. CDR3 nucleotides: TGCGCCAGCAGGGAGTTCACTGAAGCTTTCTTT.

Written as DNA, the CDR3 is TGCAGTGCTAGTGGGACTAGCTCGGGCGAGCAGTTCTTC. Translation gives CSASGTSSGEQFF. The rearrangement joins TRBV20-1 to TRBJ2-1, with 9 bases lining up with TRBD2. CDR1 DFQATT and CDR2 SNEGSKA come from the germline V gene (reference sequence). V lost 3 bases to trimming and J lost 10 bases; unmatched junction nucleotides: 7. The CDR3 contains 13 residues.

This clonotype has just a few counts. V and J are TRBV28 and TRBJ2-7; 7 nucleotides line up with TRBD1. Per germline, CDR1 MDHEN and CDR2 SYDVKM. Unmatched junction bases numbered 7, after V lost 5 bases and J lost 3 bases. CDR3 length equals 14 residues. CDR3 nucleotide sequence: TGTGCCAGCAGTACCCTCGACAGGGACTACGAGCAGTACTTC. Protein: CASSTLDRDYEQYF.

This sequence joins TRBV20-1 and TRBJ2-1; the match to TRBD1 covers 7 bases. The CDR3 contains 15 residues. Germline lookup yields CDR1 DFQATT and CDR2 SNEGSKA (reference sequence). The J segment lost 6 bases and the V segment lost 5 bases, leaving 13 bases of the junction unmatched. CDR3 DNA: TGCAGTGCTGGGATCACAGGGGCTCGTACCAATGAGCAGTTCTTC. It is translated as CSAGITGARTNEQFF.

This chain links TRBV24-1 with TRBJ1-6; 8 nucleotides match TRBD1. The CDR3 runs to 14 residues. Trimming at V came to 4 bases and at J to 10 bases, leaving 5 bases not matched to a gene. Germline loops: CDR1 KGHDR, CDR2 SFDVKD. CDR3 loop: CATSERDRWSPLHF. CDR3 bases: TGTGCCACCAGTGAACGGGACAGGTGGTCACCCCTCCACTTT.

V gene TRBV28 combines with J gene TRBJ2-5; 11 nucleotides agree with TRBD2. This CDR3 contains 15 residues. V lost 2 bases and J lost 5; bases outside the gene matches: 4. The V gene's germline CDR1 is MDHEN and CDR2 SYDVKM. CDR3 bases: TGTGCCAGCAGTTTACCATTAGCGGGAGGGGAGACCCAGTACTTC. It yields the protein CASSLPLAGGETQYF.

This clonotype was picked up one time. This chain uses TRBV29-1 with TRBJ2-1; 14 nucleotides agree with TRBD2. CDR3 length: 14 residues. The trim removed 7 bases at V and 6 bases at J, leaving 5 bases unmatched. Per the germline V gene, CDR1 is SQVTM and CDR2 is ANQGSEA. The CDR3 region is CSASGLAGGNEQFF. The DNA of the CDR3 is TGCAGCGCCAGTGGACTAGCGGGGGGCAATGAGCAGTTCTTC.

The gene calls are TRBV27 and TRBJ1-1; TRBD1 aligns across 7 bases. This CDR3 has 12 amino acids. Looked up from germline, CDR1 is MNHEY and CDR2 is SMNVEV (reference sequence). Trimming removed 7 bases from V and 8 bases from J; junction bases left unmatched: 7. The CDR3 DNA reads TGTGCCAGCAACCTAGAGGACAGGGAAGCTTTCTTT. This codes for CASNLEDREAFF.

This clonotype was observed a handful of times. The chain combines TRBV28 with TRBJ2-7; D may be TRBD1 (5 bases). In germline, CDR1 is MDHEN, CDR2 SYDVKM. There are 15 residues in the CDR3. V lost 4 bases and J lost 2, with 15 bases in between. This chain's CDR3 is CASSSRTGITYEQYF. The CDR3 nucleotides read TGTGCCAGCAGTTCACGCACAGGTATAACCTACGAGCAGTACTTC.

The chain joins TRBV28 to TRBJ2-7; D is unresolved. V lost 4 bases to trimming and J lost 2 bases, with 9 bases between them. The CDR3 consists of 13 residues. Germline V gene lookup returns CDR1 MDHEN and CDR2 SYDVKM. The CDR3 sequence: CASSSSSPYEQYF. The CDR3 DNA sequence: TGTGCCAGCAGTTCTAGTTCACCCTACGAGCAGTACTTC.